This is a list of T cell receptor beta chains from one sample in a study of long-term antiretroviral therapy in people with HIV. Some clones are missing from TCRdb's copy, which holds only in-frame ones; the method was immunoSEQ multiplex PCR. The sample has 25,000 or so clones, around 80% seen once. This specimen consisted of unsorted PBMCs, obtained 1.5 years before starting antiretroviral therapy. Every receptor here comes from a man aged 18 to 35 with HIV. Each CDR3 is given without its conserved first and last residue. The order of the fields is V gene, D gene, clone size, CDR3 protein. D genes are given only for firm matches. Clone size appears in some rows only: once, few, many, or a class for an expanded clone.

v_gene: TRBV9
d_gene: -
abundance: -
CDR3aa: ASSVGGGLSQPQH

v_gene: TRBV12-1
d_gene: -
abundance: -
CDR3aa: ASSSTSGASTDTQY

v_gene: TRBV6-5
d_gene: -
abundance: -
CDR3aa: ASSYSSSQEFNEQF

v_gene: TRBV5-6
d_gene: TRBD1
abundance: -
CDR3aa: ASSLGTGGGREQY

v_gene: TRBV5-4
d_gene: -
abundance: -
CDR3aa: ASSLDGYGYT

v_gene: TRBV19
d_gene: TRBD2
abundance: large
CDR3aa: ATTLGGGSYNEQF

v_gene: TRBV27
d_gene: TRBD2
abundance: -
CDR3aa: ASSLVGGGAGVDTQY

v_gene: TRBV4-2
d_gene: -
abundance: -
CDR3aa: ASVRRDGDNSPLH

v_gene: TRBV12-2
d_gene: -
abundance: -
CDR3aa: ASRLESPLH

v_gene: TRBV2
d_gene: -
abundance: -
CDR3aa: ASRLRGGGEKLF

v_gene: TRBV6-5
d_gene: -
abundance: -
CDR3aa: ASSYTQGRANNEQF

v_gene: TRBV7-9
d_gene: -
abundance: few
CDR3aa: ASSSTRVRSGELF

v_gene: TRBV10-3
d_gene: TRBD2
abundance: -
CDR3aa: AISASSGVKETQY

v_gene: TRBV2
d_gene: TRBD2
abundance: -
CDR3aa: ASTLAVYNEQF

v_gene: TRBV9
d_gene: -
abundance: -
CDR3aa: ASSDSLYTEAF

v_gene: TRBV5-4
d_gene: TRBD2
abundance: -
CDR3aa: ASSSPGLDYNEQF

v_gene: TRBV6-5
d_gene: -
abundance: few
CDR3aa: ASSYPQDGYYEQY

v_gene: TRBV30
d_gene: -
abundance: -
CDR3aa: AWSQGLTEAF

v_gene: TRBV7-3
d_gene: TRBD1
abundance: -
CDR3aa: ASSSTGANTEAF

v_gene: TRBV4-2
d_gene: TRBD1
abundance: -
CDR3aa: ASSQLPGQGVNEQF

v_gene: TRBV18
d_gene: -
abundance: few
CDR3aa: ASSPTPDRSPLIGYT

v_gene: TRBV10-3
d_gene: -
abundance: once
CDR3aa: AISERGISGNTIY

v_gene: TRBV7-8
d_gene: TRBD2
abundance: -
CDR3aa: ASSLRRAGASYNEQF

v_gene: TRBV11-1
d_gene: TRBD1
abundance: once
CDR3aa: ASSLEGTGKNEQF

v_gene: TRBV9
d_gene: -
abundance: -
CDR3aa: ASSVGHGPVDPQY

v_gene: TRBV9
d_gene: TRBD1
abundance: -
CDR3aa: ASSGQGAQSTGELF

v_gene: TRBV9
d_gene: -
abundance: -
CDR3aa: ASSPSTNNSPLH

v_gene: TRBV5-6
d_gene: -
abundance: -
CDR3aa: ASSFLGQETQY

v_gene: TRBV11-2
d_gene: -
abundance: -
CDR3aa: ASSHSYEQY

v_gene: TRBV30
d_gene: -
abundance: -
CDR3aa: AWTRQASNQPQH

v_gene: TRBV4-1
d_gene: -
abundance: -
CDR3aa: ASSQDIGVRRKTQY

v_gene: TRBV28
d_gene: -
abundance: -
CDR3aa: ATQVGANYGYT

v_gene: TRBV4-3
d_gene: TRBD2
abundance: -
CDR3aa: ASSQEVLAGVHEQF

v_gene: TRBV29-1
d_gene: -
abundance: -
CDR3aa: SVTVWAGSYEQY

v_gene: TRBV6-6
d_gene: -
abundance: -
CDR3aa: ASRNGATNEKLF

v_gene: TRBV15
d_gene: -
abundance: few
CDR3aa: ATSLWTGDQETQY

v_gene: TRBV6-6
d_gene: -
abundance: -
CDR3aa: ASSYMSTEAF